This T cell receptor beta chain was sequenced during a study of blood T cell repertoires in COVID-19. Study in general: Nucleic acid was either cDNA or gDNA, and it came from T cells, B-cell-depleted T cells, or PBMCs.

Recovery among Cohort 3 donors was established by two negative PCRs, clearance, or symptom resolution. Germline CDR1 reads LGHNA; CDR2 reads YSLEER. After removal of 0 bases from V and 4 bases from J, the junction contained 5 bases not matched to a gene. The CDR3 has 15 amino acids. TCRdb's table, derived via immunoSEQ multiplex PCR, lists solely in-frame clones and lacks some. The sample contains 200,000 to 250,000 clones, roughly 89% of which appear only once. The sequenced material came from PBMCs or T cells enriched from blood (not recorded which). The sequence came from a young woman who had recovered from COVID-19. The rearrangement joins TRBV4-3 to TRBJ1-2; 7 bases are shared with TRBD1. CDR3: CASSQDLRQGYGYTF. Written as DNA, the CDR3 is TGCGCCAGCAGCCAAGATTTGAGACAGGGCTATGGCTACACCTTC.